This TCR beta chain was identified during a study of blood T cell repertoires in COVID-19. Overall study: T cells, B-cell-depleted T cells, or PBMCs provided the cDNA or gDNA that served as material.

Participants were aged about 18 to 100 years from 24 US areas. Cohort placement rested on clinical history that participants reported themselves. This CDR3 contains 16 residues. V shed 0 bases, J shed 2 bases, and the junction held 2 bases outside the gene matches. Germline V gives CDR1 SGDLS, CDR2 YYNGEE. As originally analysed: How many nucleated cells were present was estimated from reference gene primer amplification. Here immunoSEQ multiplex PCR was the method, and the copy in TCRdb shows in-frame clones only, minus some. The DNA gave D and trimming, while V, J and clone size come from that table. There are around 160,000 clones in the sample; approximately 80% occur only once, and approximately 11% lies in the top ten.

The specimen was PBMCs or T cells enriched from blood (not recorded which). The chain employs TRBV9 and TRBJ2-2, with TRBD1 identical over 9 bases. This clonotype was sampled from a man aged 45 to 65 who had recovered from COVID-19. CDR3 DNA sequence: TGTGCCAGCAGCGTAGGACAGGGGGGCAACACCGGGGAGCTGTTTTTT. Its protein is CASSVGQGGNTGELFF.